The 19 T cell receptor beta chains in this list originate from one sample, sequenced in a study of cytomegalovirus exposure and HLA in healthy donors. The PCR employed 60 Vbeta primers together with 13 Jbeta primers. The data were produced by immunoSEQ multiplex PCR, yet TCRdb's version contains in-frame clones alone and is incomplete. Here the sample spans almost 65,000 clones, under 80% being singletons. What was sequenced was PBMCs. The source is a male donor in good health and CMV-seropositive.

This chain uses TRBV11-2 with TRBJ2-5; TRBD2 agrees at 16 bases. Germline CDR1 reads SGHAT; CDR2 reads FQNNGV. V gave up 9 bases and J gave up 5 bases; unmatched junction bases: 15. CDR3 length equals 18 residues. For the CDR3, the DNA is TGTGCCAGTACCCTATCGGGGACTAGCGGGGGGGCCTGGGAGACCCAGTACTTC. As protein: CASTLSGTSGGAWETQYF.

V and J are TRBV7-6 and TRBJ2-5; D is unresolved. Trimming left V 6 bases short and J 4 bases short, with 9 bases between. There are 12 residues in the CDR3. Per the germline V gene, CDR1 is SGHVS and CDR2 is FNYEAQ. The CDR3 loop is CASSSPGETQYF. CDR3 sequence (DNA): TGTGCCAGCAGTTCCCCAGGAGAGACCCAGTACTTC.

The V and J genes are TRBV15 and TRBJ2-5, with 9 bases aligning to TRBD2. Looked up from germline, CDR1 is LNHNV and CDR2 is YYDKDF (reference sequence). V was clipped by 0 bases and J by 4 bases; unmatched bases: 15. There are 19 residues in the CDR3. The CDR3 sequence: CATSREGAGGGEFGETQYF. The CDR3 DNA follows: TGTGCCACCAGCAGAGAGGGGGCCGGCGGGGGGGAGTTTGGAGAGACCCAGTACTTC. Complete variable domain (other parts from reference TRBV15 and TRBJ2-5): DAMVIQNPRYQVTQFGKPVTLSCSQTLNHNVMYWYQQKSSQAPKLLFHYYDKDFNNEADTPDNFQSRRPNTSFCFLDIRSPGLGDTAMYLCATSREGAGGGEFGETQYFGPGTRLLVL.

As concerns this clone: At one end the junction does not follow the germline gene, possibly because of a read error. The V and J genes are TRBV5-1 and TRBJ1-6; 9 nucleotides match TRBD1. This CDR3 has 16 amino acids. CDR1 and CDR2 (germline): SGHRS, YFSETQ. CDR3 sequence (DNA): TGCGCCAGCAGCTGGGGACAGGGCCAATTTAGTTCACCCCCCCACTTT. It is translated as CASSWGQGQFSSPPHF.

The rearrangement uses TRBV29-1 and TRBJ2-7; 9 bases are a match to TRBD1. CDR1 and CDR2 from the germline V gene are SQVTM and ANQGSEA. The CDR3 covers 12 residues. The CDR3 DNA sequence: TGCGTACTTTCTACAGGGGGCGACGAGCAGTACTTC. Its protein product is CVLSTGGDEQYF.

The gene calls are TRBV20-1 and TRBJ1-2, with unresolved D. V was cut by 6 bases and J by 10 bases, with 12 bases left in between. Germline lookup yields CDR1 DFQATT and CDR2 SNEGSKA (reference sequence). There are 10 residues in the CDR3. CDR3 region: CSALLLVYTF. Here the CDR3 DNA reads TGCAGTGCACTCCTACTTGTCTACACCTTC.

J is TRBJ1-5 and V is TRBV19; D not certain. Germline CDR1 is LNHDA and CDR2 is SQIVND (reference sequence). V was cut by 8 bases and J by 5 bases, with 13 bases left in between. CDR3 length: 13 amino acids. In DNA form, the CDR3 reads TGTGCCAGTTCTCCGGGAGGATATCAGCCCCAGCATTTT. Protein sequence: CASSPGGYQPQHF.

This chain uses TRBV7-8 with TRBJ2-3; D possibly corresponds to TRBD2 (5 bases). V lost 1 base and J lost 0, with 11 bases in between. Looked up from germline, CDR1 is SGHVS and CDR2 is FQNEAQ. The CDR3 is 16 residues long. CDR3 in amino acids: CASSLGGLSSTDTQYF. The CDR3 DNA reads TGTGCCAGCAGCTTAGGCGGGCTGTCTAGCACAGATACGCAGTATTTT.

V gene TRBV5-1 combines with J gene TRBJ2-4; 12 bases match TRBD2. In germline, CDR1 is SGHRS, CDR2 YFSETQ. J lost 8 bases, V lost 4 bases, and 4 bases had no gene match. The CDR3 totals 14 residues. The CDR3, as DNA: TGCGCCAGCAGCCCCCGGACTAGCGGGGACATTCAGTACTTC. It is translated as CASSPRTSGDIQYF. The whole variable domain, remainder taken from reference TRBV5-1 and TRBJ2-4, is KAGVTQTPRYLIKTRGQQVTLSCSPISGHRSVSWYQQTPGQGLQFLFEYFSETQRNKGNFPGRFSGRQFSNSRSEMNVSTLELGDSALYLCASSPRTSGDIQYFGAGTRLSVL.

The CDR3 nucleotides read TGTGCCAGCAGCTTAGTGCTAGGTCCCGGCTACACCTTC. Translating gives CASSLVLGPGYTF. The V gene is TRBV11-2, the J gene TRBJ1-2; unclear D gene. Looked up from germline, CDR1 is SGHAT and CDR2 is FQNNGV. V was trimmed by 1 base and J by 8 bases, leaving 11 bases between them. The CDR3 contains 13 residues.

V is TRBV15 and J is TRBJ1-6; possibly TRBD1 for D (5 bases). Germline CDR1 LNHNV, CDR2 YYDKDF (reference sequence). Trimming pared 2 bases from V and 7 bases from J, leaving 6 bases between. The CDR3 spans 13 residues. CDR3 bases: TGTGCCACCAGCAGAACAGGAAATTCACCCCTCCACTTT. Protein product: CATSRTGNSPLHF. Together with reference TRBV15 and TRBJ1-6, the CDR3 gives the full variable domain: DAMVIQNPRYQVTQFGKPVTLSCSQTLNHNVMYWYQQKSSQAPKLLFHYYDKDFNNEADTPDNFQSRRPNTSFCFLDIRSPGLGDTAMYLCATSRTGNSPLHFGNGTRLTVT.

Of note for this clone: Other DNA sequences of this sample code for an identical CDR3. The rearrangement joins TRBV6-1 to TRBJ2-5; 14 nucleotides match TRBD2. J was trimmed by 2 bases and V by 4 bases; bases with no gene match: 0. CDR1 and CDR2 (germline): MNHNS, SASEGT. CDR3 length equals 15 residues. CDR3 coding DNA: TGTGCCAGCAGTGGACTAGCGGGGGGGCAAGAGACCCAGTACTTC. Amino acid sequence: CASSGLAGGQETQYF.

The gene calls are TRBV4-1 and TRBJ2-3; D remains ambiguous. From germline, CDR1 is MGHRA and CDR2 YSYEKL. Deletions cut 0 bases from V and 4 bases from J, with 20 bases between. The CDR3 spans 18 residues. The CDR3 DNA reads TGCGCCAGCAGCCAAGATTCGTTCCTAACCCCAAGTGCAGATACGCAGTATTTT. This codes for CASSQDSFLTPSADTQYF.

CDR3 protein: CASSGRQGWEQETQYF. DNA of the CDR3: TGTGCCAGCAGTGGGAGACAGGGATGGGAACAAGAGACCCAGTACTTC. This chain uses TRBV28 with TRBJ2-5; 7 nucleotides align to TRBD1. The CDR3 covers 16 residues. After removal of 5 bases from V and 2 bases from J, the junction contained 11 bases not matched to a gene. CDR1 is MDHEN, CDR2 SYDVKM, per germline.

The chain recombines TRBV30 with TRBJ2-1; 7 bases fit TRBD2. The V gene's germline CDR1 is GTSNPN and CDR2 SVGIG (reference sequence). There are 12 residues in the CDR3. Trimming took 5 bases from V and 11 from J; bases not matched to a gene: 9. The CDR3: CAWSTGTTKQFF. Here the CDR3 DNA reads TGTGCCTGGTCTACCGGGACTACTAAGCAGTTCTTC.

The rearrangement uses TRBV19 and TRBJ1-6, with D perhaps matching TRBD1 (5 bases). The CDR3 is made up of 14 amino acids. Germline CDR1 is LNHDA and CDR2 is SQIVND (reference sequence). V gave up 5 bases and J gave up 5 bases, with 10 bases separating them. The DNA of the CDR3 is TGTGCCAGTAGTCGACAGAATGATAATTCACCCCTCCACTTT. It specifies CASSRQNDNSPLHF.

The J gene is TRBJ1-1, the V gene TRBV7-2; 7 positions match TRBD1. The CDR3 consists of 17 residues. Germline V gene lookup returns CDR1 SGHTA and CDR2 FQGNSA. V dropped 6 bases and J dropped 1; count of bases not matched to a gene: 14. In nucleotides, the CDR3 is TGTGCCAGCAGTTTTTATCTATCGGGACAGAAGAACACTGAAGCTTTCTTT. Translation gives CASSFYLSGQKNTEAFF.

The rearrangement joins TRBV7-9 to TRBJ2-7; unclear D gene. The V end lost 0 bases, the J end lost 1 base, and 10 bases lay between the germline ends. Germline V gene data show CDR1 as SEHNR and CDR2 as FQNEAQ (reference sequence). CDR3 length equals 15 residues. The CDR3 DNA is TGTGCCAGCAGCTTAGCCCCCGACATATCCTACGAGCAGTACTTC. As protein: CASSLAPDISYEQYF.

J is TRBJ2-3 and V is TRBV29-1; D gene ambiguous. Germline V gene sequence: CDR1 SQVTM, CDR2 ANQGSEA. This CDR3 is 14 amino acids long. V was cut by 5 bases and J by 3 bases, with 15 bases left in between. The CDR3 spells CSVPPEQRTDTQYF. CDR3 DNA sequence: TGCAGCGTTCCCCCTGAGCAGAGGACAGATACGCAGTATTTT.